The present TCR beta chain was sequenced within a study of OX40 agonist ivuxolimab in advanced cancers. The repertoire was sequenced with immunoSEQ multiplex PCR; TCRdb's copy has only in-frame clones and lacks some. The sample holds approximately 40,000 clones, 83% seen once. The material was CD4+ or CD8+ T cells sorted from blood, obtained in a trial of the OX40 agonist ivuxolimab. This sequence originates from an adult with an advanced solid tumor such as melanoma, head and neck, liver or kidney cancer.

Here the CDR3 DNA reads TGTGCCAGCGCCGACAGGGAAATCGATACGCAGTATTTT. The encoded protein is CASADREIDTQYF. This chain connects TRBV6-4 to TRBJ2-3; 7 nucleotides match TRBD1. CDR1 MRHNA and CDR2 SNTAGT come from the germline V gene. This CDR3 comprises 13 residues. With V trimmed by 8 bases and J by 6 bases, 8 bases remained unmatched.